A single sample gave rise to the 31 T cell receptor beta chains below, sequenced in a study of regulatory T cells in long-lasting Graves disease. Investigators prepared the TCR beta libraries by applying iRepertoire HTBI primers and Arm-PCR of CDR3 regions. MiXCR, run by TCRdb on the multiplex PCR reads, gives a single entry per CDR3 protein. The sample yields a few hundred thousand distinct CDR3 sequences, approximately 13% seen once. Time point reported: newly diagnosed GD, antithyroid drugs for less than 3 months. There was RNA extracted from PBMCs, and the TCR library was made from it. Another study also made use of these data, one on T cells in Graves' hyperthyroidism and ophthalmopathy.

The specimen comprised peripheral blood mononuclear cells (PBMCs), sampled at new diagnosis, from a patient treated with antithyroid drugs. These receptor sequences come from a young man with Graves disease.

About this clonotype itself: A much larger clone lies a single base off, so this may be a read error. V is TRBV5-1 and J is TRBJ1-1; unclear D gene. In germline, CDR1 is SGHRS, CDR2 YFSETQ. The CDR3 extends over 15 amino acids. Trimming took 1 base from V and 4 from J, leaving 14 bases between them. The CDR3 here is CASSLIGNMITEAFF. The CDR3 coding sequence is TGCGCCAGCAGCTTGATAGGGAACATGATCACTGAAGCTTTCTTT.

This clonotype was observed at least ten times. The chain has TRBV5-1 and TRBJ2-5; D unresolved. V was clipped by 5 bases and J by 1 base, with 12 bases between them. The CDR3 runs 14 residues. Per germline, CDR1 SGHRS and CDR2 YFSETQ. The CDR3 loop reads CASRRTASQETQYF. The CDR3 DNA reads TGCGCCAGCAGACGAACAGCGTCCCAAGAGACCCAGTACTTC.

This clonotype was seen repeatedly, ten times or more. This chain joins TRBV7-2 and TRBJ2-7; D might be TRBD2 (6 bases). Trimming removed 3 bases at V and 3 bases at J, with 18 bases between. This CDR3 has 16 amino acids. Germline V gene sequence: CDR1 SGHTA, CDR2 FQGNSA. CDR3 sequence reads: CASSFKFGGESYEQYF. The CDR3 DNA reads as TGTGCCAGCAGCTTCAAATTCGGAGGGGAAAGCTACGAGCAGTACTTC.

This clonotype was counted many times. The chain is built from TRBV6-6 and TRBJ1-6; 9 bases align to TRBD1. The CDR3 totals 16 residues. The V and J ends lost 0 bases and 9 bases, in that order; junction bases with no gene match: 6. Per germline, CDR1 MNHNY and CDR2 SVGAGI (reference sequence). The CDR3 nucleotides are TGTGCCAGCAGTTACTCGAGTCGGGACAGGGCTTCACCCCTCCACTTT. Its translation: CASSYSSRDRASPLHF.

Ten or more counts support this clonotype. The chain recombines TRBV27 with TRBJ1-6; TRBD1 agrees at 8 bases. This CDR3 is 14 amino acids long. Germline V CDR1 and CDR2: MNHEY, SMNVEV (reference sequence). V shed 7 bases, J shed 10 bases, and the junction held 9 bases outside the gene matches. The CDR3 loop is CASKVGQGGSPLHF. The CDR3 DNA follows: TGTGCCAGCAAGGTTGGACAGGGAGGATCACCCCTCCACTTT.

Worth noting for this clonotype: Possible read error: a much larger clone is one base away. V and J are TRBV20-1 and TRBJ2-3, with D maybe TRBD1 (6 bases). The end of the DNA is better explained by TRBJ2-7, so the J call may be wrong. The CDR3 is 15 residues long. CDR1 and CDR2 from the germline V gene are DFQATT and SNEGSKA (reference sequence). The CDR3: CSAREIFAGAYEQYF. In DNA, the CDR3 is TGCAGTGCTAGAGAAATTTTCGCAGGGGCCTACGAGCAGTACTTC.

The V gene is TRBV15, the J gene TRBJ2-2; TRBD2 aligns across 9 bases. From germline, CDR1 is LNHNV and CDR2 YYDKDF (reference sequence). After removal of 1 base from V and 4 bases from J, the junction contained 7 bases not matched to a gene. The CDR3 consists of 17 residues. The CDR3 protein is CATSRVRASGATGELFF. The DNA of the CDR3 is TGTGCCACCAGCAGAGTTAGGGCTAGCGGGGCCACCGGGGAGCTGTTTTTT.

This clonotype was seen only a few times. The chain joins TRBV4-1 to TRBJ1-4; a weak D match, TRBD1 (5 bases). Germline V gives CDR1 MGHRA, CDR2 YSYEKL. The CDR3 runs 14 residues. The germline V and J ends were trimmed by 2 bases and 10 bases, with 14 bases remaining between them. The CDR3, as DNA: TGCGCCAGCAGCCAATGGCCAGGGACGGGAAAACTGTTTTTT. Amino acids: CASSQWPGTGKLFF.

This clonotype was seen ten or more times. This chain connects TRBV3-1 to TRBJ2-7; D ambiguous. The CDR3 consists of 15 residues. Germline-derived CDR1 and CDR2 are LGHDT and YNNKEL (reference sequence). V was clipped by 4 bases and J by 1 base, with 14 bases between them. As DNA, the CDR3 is TGTGCCAGCAGCCCCGGCGCGGCCTCTTCCTACGAGCAGTACTTC. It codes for CASSPGAASSYEQYF.

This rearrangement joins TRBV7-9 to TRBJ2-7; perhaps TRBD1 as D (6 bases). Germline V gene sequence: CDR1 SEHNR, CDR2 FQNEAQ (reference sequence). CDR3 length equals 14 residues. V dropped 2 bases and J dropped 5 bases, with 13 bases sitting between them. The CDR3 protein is CASSLKGGAHEQYF. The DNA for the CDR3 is TGTGCCAGCAGCTTAAAAGGGGGAGCCCACGAGCAGTACTTC.

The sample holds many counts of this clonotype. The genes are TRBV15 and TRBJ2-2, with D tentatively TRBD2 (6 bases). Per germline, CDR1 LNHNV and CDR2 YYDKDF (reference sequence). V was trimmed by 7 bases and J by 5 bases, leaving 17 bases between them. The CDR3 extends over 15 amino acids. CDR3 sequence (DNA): TGTGCCACCACCGCCGGGGCGGGACGGACCGGGGAGCTGTTTTTT. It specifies CATTAGAGRTGELFF.

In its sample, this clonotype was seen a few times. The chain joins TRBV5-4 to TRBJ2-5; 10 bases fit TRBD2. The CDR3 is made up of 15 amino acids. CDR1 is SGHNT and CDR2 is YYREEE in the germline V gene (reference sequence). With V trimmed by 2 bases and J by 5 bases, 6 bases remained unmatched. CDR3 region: CASSLAGGLRETQYF. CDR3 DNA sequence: TGTGCCAGCAGCTTAGCGGGAGGGCTACGGGAGACCCAGTACTTC. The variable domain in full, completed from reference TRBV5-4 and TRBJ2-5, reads ETGVTQSPTHLIKTRGQQVTLRCSSQSGHNTVSWYQQALGQGPQFIFQYYREEENGRGNFPPRFSGLQFPNYSSELNVNALELDDSALYLCASSLAGGLRETQYFGPGTRLLVL.

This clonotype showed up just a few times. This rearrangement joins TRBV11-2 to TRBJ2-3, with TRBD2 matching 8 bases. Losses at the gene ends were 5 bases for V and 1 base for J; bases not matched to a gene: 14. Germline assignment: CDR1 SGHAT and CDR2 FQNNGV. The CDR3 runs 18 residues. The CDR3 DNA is TGTGCCAGCAGCCTCTGGGGGCAAGCGGGAGCGGGCACAGATACGCAGTATTTT. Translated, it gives CASSLWGQAGAGTDTQYF.

The CDR3 sequence is CASSLAGGDIQYF. DNA for the CDR3: TGCGCCAGCAGCTTGGCCGGGGGGGACATTCAGTACTTC. The V call is TRBV5-1, the J call TRBJ2-4, with 8 bases that match TRBD2. Germline CDR1 and CDR2: SGHRS and YFSETQ. The junction had 1 base not matched to a gene; V was cut back by 0 bases and J by 8 bases. The CDR3 runs to 13 residues.

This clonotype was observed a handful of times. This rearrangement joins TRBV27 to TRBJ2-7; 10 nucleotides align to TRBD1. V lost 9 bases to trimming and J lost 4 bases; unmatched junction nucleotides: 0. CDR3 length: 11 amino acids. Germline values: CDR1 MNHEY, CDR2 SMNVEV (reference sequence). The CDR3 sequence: CARDRGYEQYF. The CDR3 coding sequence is TGTGCCAGGGACAGGGGGTACGAGCAGTACTTC.

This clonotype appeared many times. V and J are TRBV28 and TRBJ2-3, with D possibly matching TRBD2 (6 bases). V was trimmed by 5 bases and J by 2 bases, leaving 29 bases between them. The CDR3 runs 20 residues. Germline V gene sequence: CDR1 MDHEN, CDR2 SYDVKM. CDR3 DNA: TGTGCCAGCAGTCCGACCTTGGGTGGGGGAACGGAGGGAGACACAGATACGCAGTATTTT. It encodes CASSPTLGGGTEGDTDTQYF. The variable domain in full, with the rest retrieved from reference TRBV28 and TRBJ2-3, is DVKVTQSSRYLVKRTGEKVFLECVQDMDHENMFWYRQDPGLGLRLIYFSYDVKMKEKGDIPEGYSVSREKKERFSLILESASTNQTSMYLCASSPTLGGGTEGDTDTQYFGPGTRLTVL.

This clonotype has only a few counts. Here the CDR3 DNA reads TGCGCCAGCAGCCAAGCGGCGGCAGGGGCCCGTTTTTTGAGCTCCTACAATGAGCAGTTCTTC. This translates into CASSQAAAGARFLSSYNEQFF. The V gene is TRBV4-1, the J gene TRBJ2-1; weak D call: TRBD1 (6 bases). The CDR3 contains 21 residues. The V and J ends lost 1 base and 0 bases respectively, with 25 bases between them. Per germline, CDR1 MGHRA and CDR2 YSYEKL.

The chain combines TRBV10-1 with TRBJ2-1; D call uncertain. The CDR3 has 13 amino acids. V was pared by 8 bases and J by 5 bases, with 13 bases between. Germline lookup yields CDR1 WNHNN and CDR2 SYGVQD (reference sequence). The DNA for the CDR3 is TGCGCCAGCTCTGAACTACCGAACAATGAGCAGTTCTTC. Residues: CASSELPNNEQFF.

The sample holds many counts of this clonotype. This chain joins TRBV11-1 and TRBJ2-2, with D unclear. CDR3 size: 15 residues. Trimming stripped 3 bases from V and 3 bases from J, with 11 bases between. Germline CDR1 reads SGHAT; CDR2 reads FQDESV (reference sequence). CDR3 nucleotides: TGTGCCAGCAGCTTGCAAGGACGGTACACCGGGGAGCTGTTTTTT. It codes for CASSLQGRYTGELFF.

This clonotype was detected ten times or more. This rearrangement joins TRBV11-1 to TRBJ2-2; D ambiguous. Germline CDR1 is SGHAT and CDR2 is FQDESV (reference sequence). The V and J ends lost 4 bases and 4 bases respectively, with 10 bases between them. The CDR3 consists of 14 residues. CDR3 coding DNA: TGTGCCAGCAGCTCCCGGACCCGCACCGGGGAGCTGTTTTTT. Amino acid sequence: CASSSRTRTGELFF.

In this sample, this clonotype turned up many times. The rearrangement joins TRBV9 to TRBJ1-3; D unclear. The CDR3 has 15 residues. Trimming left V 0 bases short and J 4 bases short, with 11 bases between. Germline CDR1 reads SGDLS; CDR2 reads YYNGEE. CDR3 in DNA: TGTGCCAGCAGCGTAGGGCGAGCATCGGGAAACACCATATATTTT. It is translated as CASSVGRASGNTIYF.

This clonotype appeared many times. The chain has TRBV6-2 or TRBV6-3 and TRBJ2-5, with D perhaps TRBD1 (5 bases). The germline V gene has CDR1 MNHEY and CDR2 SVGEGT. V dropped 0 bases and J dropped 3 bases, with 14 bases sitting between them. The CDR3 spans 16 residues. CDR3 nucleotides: TGTGCCAGCAGTTACTCGTCGACAGATAGTGAAGAGACCCAGTACTTC. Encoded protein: CASSYSSTDSEETQYF.

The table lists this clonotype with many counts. This chain's CDR3 is CASKEVDTQYF. CDR3 in DNA: TGCGCCAGCAAGGAGGTTGATACGCAGTATTTT. The chain is built from TRBV5-1 and TRBJ2-3; possible D gene TRBD2, 5 bases. Germline V CDR1 and CDR2: SGHRS, YFSETQ. CDR3 length: 11 residues. V gave up 6 bases and J gave up 6 bases, with 8 bases separating them.

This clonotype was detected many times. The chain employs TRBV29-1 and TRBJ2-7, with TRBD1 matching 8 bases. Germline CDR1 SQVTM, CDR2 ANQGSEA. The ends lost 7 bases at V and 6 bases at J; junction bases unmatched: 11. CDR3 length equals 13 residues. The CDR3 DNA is TGCAGCGGGATGACAGGGGTAACGGGCGAGCAGTACTTC. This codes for CSGMTGVTGEQYF.

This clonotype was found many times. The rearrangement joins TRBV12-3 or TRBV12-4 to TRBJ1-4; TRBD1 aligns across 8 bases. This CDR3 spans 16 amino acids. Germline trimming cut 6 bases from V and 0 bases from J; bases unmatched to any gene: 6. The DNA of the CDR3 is TGTGCCAGCAGATCCGGACAGGGCCCAACTAATGAAAAACTGTTTTTT. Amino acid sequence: CASRSGQGPTNEKLFF.

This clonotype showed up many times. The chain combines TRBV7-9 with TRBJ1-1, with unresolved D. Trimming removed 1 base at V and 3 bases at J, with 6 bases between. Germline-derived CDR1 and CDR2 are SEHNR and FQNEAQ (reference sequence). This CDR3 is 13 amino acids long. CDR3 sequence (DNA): TGTGCCAGCAGCTTAGAAAGCCACACTGAAGCTTTCTTT. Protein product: CASSLESHTEAFF.

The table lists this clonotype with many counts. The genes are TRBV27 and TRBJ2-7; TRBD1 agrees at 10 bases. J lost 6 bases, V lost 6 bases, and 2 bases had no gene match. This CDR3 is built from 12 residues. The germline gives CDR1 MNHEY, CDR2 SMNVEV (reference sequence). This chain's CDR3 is CASSRDRGEQYF. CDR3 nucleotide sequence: TGTGCCAGCAGCCGGGACAGGGGCGAGCAGTACTTC.

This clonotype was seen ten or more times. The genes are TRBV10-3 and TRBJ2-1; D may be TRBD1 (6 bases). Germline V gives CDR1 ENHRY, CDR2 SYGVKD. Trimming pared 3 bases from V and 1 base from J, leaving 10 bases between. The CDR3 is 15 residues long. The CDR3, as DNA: TGTGCCATCAGTGACTCACAGGGTTCCTACAATGAGCAGTTCTTC. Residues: CAISDSQGSYNEQFF.

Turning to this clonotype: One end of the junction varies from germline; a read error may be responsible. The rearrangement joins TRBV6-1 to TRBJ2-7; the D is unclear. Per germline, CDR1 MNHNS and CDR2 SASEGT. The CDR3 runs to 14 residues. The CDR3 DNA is TGTGCCAGCAGTGAAAAGCATCCGTCCTGCGAGCAGTACTTC. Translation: CASSEKHPSCEQYF.

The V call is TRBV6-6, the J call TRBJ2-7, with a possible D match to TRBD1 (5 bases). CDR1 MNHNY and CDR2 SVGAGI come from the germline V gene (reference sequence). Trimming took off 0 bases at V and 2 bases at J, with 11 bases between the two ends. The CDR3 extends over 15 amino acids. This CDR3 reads CASSYSGQGPYEQYF. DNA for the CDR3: TGTGCCAGCAGTTACTCGGGTCAGGGCCCCTACGAGCAGTACTTC.

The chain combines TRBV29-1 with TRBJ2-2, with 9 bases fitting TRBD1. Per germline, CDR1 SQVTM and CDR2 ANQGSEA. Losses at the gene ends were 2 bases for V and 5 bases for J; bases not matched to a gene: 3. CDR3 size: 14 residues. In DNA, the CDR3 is TGCAGCGTTGAAACAGGGGGCGCAACCGGGGAGCTGTTTTTT. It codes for CSVETGGATGELFF.